This is a list of T cell receptor beta chains from one sample in a study of neurological immune-mediated disorders. TCRdb fed the 5' RACE reads into MiXCR, producing one record per CDR3 protein. The sample shows 44,000 or so distinct CDR3 sequences, around 6% of them seen only once. The sample was CD4+ T cells from blood. Every receptor here comes from a middle-aged woman in good health. Both conserved end residues are part of each CDR3. The D gene is left open where the match is weak. The listing skips clone size in some rows; elsewhere it reads once, few, many or a size class.

J gene | V gene | D gene | clone size | CDR3 protein | CDR3 DNA
TRBJ1-1 | TRBV9 | - | medium-sized | CASSAPWGAVETEAFF | TGTGCCAGCAGCGCGCCGTGGGGGGCTGTGGAAACTGAAGCTTTCTTT
TRBJ2-2 | TRBV7-6 | - | many | CASSGLRDGTGPNTGELFF | TGTGCCAGCAGCGGGCTAAGGGACGGGACGGGTCCGAACACCGGGGAGCTGTTTTTT
TRBJ1-1 | TRBV19 | - | many | CASSPGGDYTEAFF | TGTGCCAGTAGTCCCGGGGGGGACTACACTGAAGCTTTCTTT
TRBJ2-1 | TRBV5-1 | TRBD2 | many | CASSLLETSGSFEQFF | TGCGCCAGCAGCCTCCTCGAGACTAGCGGGAGTTTTGAGCAGTTCTTC
TRBJ2-7 | TRBV10-3 | - | many | CAISSRGNSGSYEQYF | TGTGCCATCAGCTCCCGGGGGAATAGCGGCTCCTACGAGCAGTACTTC
TRBJ2-7 | TRBV6-2/TRBV6-3 | - | many | CASSSTIYPYEQYF | TGTGCCAGCAGCTCAACTATATATCCGTACGAGCAGTACTTC
TRBJ1-5 | TRBV5-1 | - | many | CASSPAMGNQPQHF | TGCGCCAGCAGCCCAGCCATGGGCAATCAGCCCCAGCATTTT
TRBJ2-7 | TRBV6-5 | - | many | CASSYRLTYEQYF | TGTGCCAGCAGTTACAGACTTACCTACGAGCAGTACTTC
TRBJ2-3 | TRBV3-1 | - | many | CASSPGVGRGTDTQYF | TGTGCCAGCAGCCCAGGGGTGGGGCGGGGCACAGATACGCAGTATTTT
TRBJ1-1 | TRBV28 | - | many | CASSLGRTTEAFF | TGTGCCAGCAGTTTGGGGAGAACCACTGAAGCTTTCTTT
TRBJ2-1 | TRBV7-2 | - | many | CASSLRGTYNEQFF | TGTGCCAGCAGCTTACGCGGGACCTACAATGAGCAGTTCTTC
TRBJ2-1 | TRBV20-1 | TRBD2 | many | CSANPGLAGNNEQFF | TGCAGTGCTAACCCTGGACTAGCGGGAAACAATGAGCAGTTCTTC
TRBJ1-2 | TRBV7-9 | - | many | CASSLSAMIGYTF | TGTGCCAGCAGCTTAAGTGCGATGATAGGCTACACCTTC
TRBJ1-2 | TRBV5-6 | - | many | CASSLKHWANYGYTF | TGTGCCAGCAGCTTGAAGCATTGGGCTAACTATGGCTACACCTTC
TRBJ2-1 | TRBV20-1 | TRBD2 | many | CSASHGRLNEQFF | TGCAGTGCTAGTCACGGGAGGCTCAATGAGCAGTTCTTC
TRBJ2-5 | TRBV6-1 | - | many | CASLGRQETQYF | TGTGCCAGCCTGGGACGTCAAGAGACCCAGTACTTC
TRBJ1-5 | TRBV10-3 | - | many | CAISDLGESNQPQHF | TGTGCCATCAGTGATTTGGGAGAGAGCAATCAGCCCCAGCATTTT
TRBJ2-5 | TRBV27 | - | many | CASSFAPGTPTQYF | TGTGCCAGCAGTTTCGCCCCCGGGACCCCGACCCAGTACTTC
TRBJ2-5 | TRBV27 | - | many | CASSLSSTLETQYF | TGTGCCAGCAGTTTATCTTCCACCTTAGAGACCCAGTACTTC
TRBJ2-1 | TRBV20-1 | TRBD2 | many | CSATSPGLVHEQFF | TGCAGTGCTACAAGCCCGGGACTAGTTCATGAGCAGTTCTTC
TRBJ1-1 | TRBV5-1 | - | many | CASSLLASGYTEAFF | TGCGCCAGCAGCTTGTTAGCATCAGGGTACACTGAAGCTTTCTTT
TRBJ1-3 | TRBV20-1 | - | many | CSASQQGAGNTIYF | TGCAGTGCTAGCCAACAGGGAGCTGGAAACACCATATATTTT
TRBJ2-6 | TRBV20-1 | - | many | CSAPSFRGPLNVLTF | TGCAGTGCCCCCTCATTCAGGGGTCCCCTTAACGTCCTGACTTTC
TRBJ2-1 | TRBV7-9 | - | many | CASSLEVFGIEQFF | TGTGCCAGCAGCTTAGAGGTTTTCGGGATAGAGCAGTTCTTC
TRBJ2-1 | TRBV29-1 | TRBD1 | many | CSANLDRASYNEQFF | TGCAGCGCGAACCTGGACAGGGCGTCCTACAATGAGCAGTTCTTC
TRBJ2-1 | TRBV12-3/TRBV12-4 | TRBD2 | many | CASSLEGLANDEQFF | TGTGCCAGCAGTTTAGAGGGACTAGCGAATGATGAGCAGTTCTTC
TRBJ2-2 | TRBV20-1 | - | many | CSARHGATGELFF | TGCAGTGCTAGGCACGGGGCCACCGGGGAGCTGTTTTTT
TRBJ2-2 | TRBV7-8 | TRBD2 | many | CASIPSRREGGPAGELFF | TGTGCCAGCATCCCTAGCCGGCGAGAGGGAGGGCCGGCAGGGGAGCTGTTTTTT
TRBJ2-2 | TRBV20-1 | - | many | CSARMAGRLDTGELFF | TGCAGTGCTAGGATGGCAGGGCGTTTAGACACCGGGGAGCTGTTTTTT
TRBJ2-1 | TRBV5-1 | - | many | CASSLGLLMNEQFF | TGCGCCAGCAGCTTGGGTCTCCTTATGAATGAGCAGTTCTTC
TRBJ2-4 | TRBV5-6 | - | many | CASSPPGTKNIQYF | TGTGCCAGCAGCCCCCCGGGGACCAAAAACATTCAGTACTTC
TRBJ2-5 | TRBV5-1 | - | many | CASSSEGLYQETQYF | TGCGCCAGCAGCTCCGAAGGGTTGTACCAAGAGACCCAGTACTTC
TRBJ2-1 | TRBV10-3 | TRBD2 | many | CATLKGLADNEQFF | TGTGCCACCCTTAAGGGACTAGCAGACAATGAGCAGTTCTTC
TRBJ2-6 | TRBV30 | - | - | CAGRALSGANVLTF | TGTGCCGGCCGGGCTCTAAGTGGGGCCAACGTCCTGACTTTC
TRBJ2-5 | TRBV15 | - | many | CATSSGGRGETQYF | TGTGCCACCAGCAGTGGAGGGCGGGGCGAGACCCAGTACTTC
TRBJ1-6 | TRBV7-2 | - | many | CASSRGGAANSPLHF | TGTGCCAGTTCCCGGGGAGGGGCGGCAAATTCACCCCTCCACTTT